This T cell receptor beta chain was captured by sequencing in a study of blood T cells in healthy people across ages (dated by TCRdb to 2013 to 2016). Some background on the complete study: In model experiments, roughly one uniquely barcoded TCR beta cDNA molecule per two T cells was captured by template switching. The study measured age-related changes in TCR beta repertoire diversity using deep sequencing normalized with unique cDNA molecular identifiers. The donors were divided into four age groups: young (average approximately 17 years), middle-aged (approximately 39), aged (roughly 66) and long-lived (around 87). To avoid experimental bias, donors of different ages were spread randomly across the sequencing lanes. The study analyzed two additional independent replicas of 1 million unique cDNA reads from the same blood draw for two donors, one aged 18 to 30 and one aged 80 or older.

CDR1 SGHRS and CDR2 YFSETQ were looked up in the germline V gene. V lost 4 bases and J lost 5 bases; the stretch between them is 20 bases long. The CDR3, from cysteine to phenylalanine, totals 16 residues. Of the read, only the CDR3 DNA is kept; its 48 bases are in frame from base 1. Overall study outcomes, separate from this receptor: Because the CMV infection status of the donors was unknown, age-related changes in expanded clonotypes may potentially have been confounded. Estimates of total diversity from one million sequenced T cells were regarded as lower bounds and underestimates. The percentage of naive T cells measured by flow cytometry correlated strongly with observed TCR beta diversity. Compared with the aged group, more naive CD4+ T cells, fewer expanded clones and increased TCR diversity were shown by the long-lived group, suggesting age selection. Conclusive comparison of naive and antigen-experienced compartments was prevented by the profiling of bulk unsorted PBMCs. As age increased, observed TCR beta diversity per million T cells dropped in a roughly linear way, and a significant reduction was already evident by age 40.

As for this clonotype: Its antigen is currently not known. No base quality information exists; no much larger clone differs at one position.

Preparation of the library involved 5' RACE. The sequencing machine was an Illumina HiSeq 2500. A second PCR of about 6 to 11 cycles was performed with a sample-barcoded 5' primer and a J-beta primer mix. A template-switch 5' adaptor carrying 12 random nucleotides introduced a unique molecular identifier onto each TCR beta cDNA molecule. Each sample yielded at least 3 million CDR3-containing paired-end reads. The Mint cDNA synthesis kit, primed by a TRBC-specific oligonucleotide, was used to synthesize first-strand cDNA from all RNA. After uracil-DNA glycosylase treatment, a first 18-cycle PCR used universal primers M1SS and BC2_uni_R on all cDNA. Under the source paper's analysis protocol: Normalization of each sample was performed by random selection of 1 million high-quality reads, each carrying a distinct molecular identifier. Reads with shared molecular identifiers were discarded instead of being binned into consensus sequences. MiTCR, with a Q25 quality threshold and the strictest error-elimination algorithm, was used for CDR3 identification, clonotype clustering and error correction. A nonparametric unseen species model with Euler transformation was used to estimate a lower bound on total TCR beta diversity. TCRdb passed the public sequencing reads through fastp at Q25 and MiXCR, retaining productive beta sequences. Under each unique CDR3 protein, matching rows form one entry showing the most common genes and DNA. The V and J calls, along with clone size, are taken from TCRdb and not from the paper's own processing. The sample records roughly 730,000 distinct CDR3 sequences, 56% of which are singletons. Roughly 26% of the sample belongs to the ten largest clones.

The donors were around 39 Caucasian individuals from Russia, aged about 6 to 100 years, who were systemically healthy. Each donor gave 8 to 10 milliliters of peripheral blood, drawn into EDTA-treated Vacutainer tubes. Ficoll-Paque density-gradient centrifugation was used to isolate PBMCs, with at least 6.5 million per sample. Total RNA was extracted from PBMCs with Trizol reagent, with at least 6 micrograms obtained per sample. Naive CD45RAhigh/CD27high T cell percentages were measured by flow cytometry on a PBMC aliquot from every donor. The TCR originated in a man in his forties or fifties in good health. Material: blood. The chain employs TRBV5-1 and TRBJ2-3; the best D guess is TRBD2, with 6 bases matching. The encoded CDR3 is CASSAVPGLGGDTQYF. The sequenced DNA: TGCGCCAGCAGCGCCGTTCCGGGACTCGGGGGAGATACGCAGTATTTT.